This TCR beta chain was identified during a study of blood T cell repertoires in COVID-19. Study overall: Donors in the United States, Italy and Spain gave samples during acute or convalescent COVID-19.

Trimming stripped 5 bases from V and 4 bases from J, with 7 bases between. The CDR3 is made up of 12 amino acids. In germline, CDR1 is MNHEY, CDR2 SVGEGT. Sequencing was performed with immunoSEQ multiplex PCR; in TCRdb, only in-frame clones are kept and a portion is missing. The data contain around 300,000 clones, approximately 83% of them singletons. The origin of this receptor is a human donor in a cohort sampled during active COVID-19. The chain links TRBV6-2 or TRBV6-3 to TRBJ2-3, with D perhaps matching TRBD1 (5 bases). Sequenced sample: peripheral blood. The CDR3 region is CASSKQADTQYF. The CDR3, as DNA: TGTGCCAGCAGTAAACAGGCAGATACGCAGTATTTT.